This T cell receptor (beta chain) was sequenced for a study of blood T cell repertoires in COVID-19. On the study more broadly: Sources were T cells, B-cell-depleted T cells, or PBMCs; the material itself was cDNA or gDNA.

This clone came up once. Assay: immunoSEQ multiplex PCR; the TCRdb copy retains only in-frame clones and omits some. The table includes some 45,000 clones, around 82% detected once. This receptor was obtained from an elderly woman with acute or convalescent COVID-19. Material: peripheral blood.

The CDR3 DNA reads as TGTGCCACCAGTTCCGGGAGGGGTTCGAACACCGGGGAGCTGTTTTTT. It codes for CATSSGRGSNTGELFF. The chain links TRBV15 to TRBJ2-2; TRBD2 aligns across 8 bases. Germline CDR1 reads LNHNV; CDR2 reads YYDKDF (reference sequence). The CDR3 sequence is 16 residues long. V lost 6 bases, J lost 0 bases, and 6 bases stayed unmatched.